This T cell receptor beta chain is from a study of blood T cell repertoires in COVID-19. Trimming removed 0 bases at V and 11 bases at J, with 14 bases between. The CDR3 is 13 amino acids. The germline V gene encodes CDR1 SGHRS and CDR2 YFSETQ. The assay was immunoSEQ multiplex PCR, and TCRdb's table has in-frame clones only and misses some. The sample shows about 190,000 clones, approximately 88% of them seen only once. The V and J genes are TRBV5-1 and TRBJ1-1; D is unresolved. The specimen sequenced was peripheral blood. The receptor was derived from a woman aged 30 to 39 with acute or convalescent COVID-19. The CDR3 DNA sequence: TGCGCCAGCAGCTTGGATCCCAGGAATTACGCTTTCTTT. This sequence encodes CASSLDPRNYAFF.